This T cell receptor (beta chain) is drawn from a study of T cell responses to AZD1222 COVID-19 vaccine. Notes on the study in general: Reports say nearly half of spike-specific TCRs go after unmutated variant regions. Repertoire samples came only from after the peak T cell response.

Concerning this clone: The antigen remains undetermined.

TCRdb's table, derived via immunoSEQ multiplex PCR, lists solely in-frame clones and lacks some. Of roughly 100,000 clones in the sample, roughly 90% were seen once. The source is an adult in good health. Source: peripheral blood, taken on day 0 of AZD1222 vaccination.

This CDR3 is CASSLSRDAQAQYF. Here the CDR3 DNA reads TGTGCCAGCAGTTTAAGCCGGGACGCCCAAGCCCAGTACTTC. The chain uses TRBV27 and TRBJ2-5, with D possibly called TRBD1 or TRBD2 (5 bases each). The V end lost 2 bases, the J end lost 9 bases, and 16 bases lay between the germline ends. Germline V gene sequence: CDR1 MNHEY, CDR2 SMNVEV (reference sequence). The CDR3 contains 14 residues.